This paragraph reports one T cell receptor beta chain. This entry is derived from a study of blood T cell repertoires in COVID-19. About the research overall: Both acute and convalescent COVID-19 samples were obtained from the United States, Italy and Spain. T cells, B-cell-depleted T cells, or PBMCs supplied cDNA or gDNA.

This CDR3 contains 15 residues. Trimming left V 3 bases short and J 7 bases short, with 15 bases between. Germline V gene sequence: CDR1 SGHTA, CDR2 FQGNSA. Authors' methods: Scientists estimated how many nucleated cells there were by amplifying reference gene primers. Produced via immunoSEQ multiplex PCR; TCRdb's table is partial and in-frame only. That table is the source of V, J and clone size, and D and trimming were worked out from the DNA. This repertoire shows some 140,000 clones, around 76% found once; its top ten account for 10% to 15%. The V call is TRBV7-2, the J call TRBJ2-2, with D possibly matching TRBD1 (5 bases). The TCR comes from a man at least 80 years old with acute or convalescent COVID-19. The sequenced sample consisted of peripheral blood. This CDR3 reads CASSFVDAQGGELFF. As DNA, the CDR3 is TGTGCCAGCAGCTTCGTAGACGCGCAGGGCGGGGAGCTGTTTTTT.